Following are 30 T cell receptor beta chains from one sample sequenced in a study of blood T cell repertoires in COVID-19. Sequenced by immunoSEQ multiplex PCR; TCRdb stores in-frame clones only, minus some. The table includes about 160,000 clones, more than 65% detected once. Sequencing input: PBMCs or T cells enriched from blood (not recorded which). The source of these receptors is a woman in her forties with acute COVID-19.

The chain employs TRBV3-1 (or the pseudogene TRBV3-2) and TRBJ1-6; D possibly corresponds to TRBD1 (5 bases). The germline gives CDR1 LGHDT, CDR2 YNNKEL (reference sequence). The CDR3 has 16 residues. V was pared by 4 bases and J by 7 bases, with 17 bases between. CDR3 sequence (DNA): TGTGCCAGCAGCCCTTACCAGGGAATCGCCAATTCACCCCTCCACTTT. Translation: CASSPYQGIANSPLHF.

J is TRBJ2-3 and V is TRBV7-3; 12 nucleotides align to TRBD2. Germline CDR1 reads SGHTA; CDR2 reads FQGTGA. The junction had 10 bases not matched to a gene; V was cut back by 4 bases and J by 2 bases. CDR3 length: 18 residues. The CDR3 sequence is CASSSLAGGPAHTDTQYF. In DNA, the CDR3 is TGTGCCAGCAGCTCGCTAGCGGGAGGGCCCGCGCACACAGATACGCAGTATTTT. Supplemented by reference TRBV7-3 and TRBJ2-3, the full variable domain reads GAGVSQTPSNKVTEKGKYVELRCDPISGHTALYWYRQSLGQGPEFLIYFQGTGAADDSGLPNDRFFAVRPEGSVSTLKIQRTERGDSAVYLCASSSLAGGPAHTDTQYFGPGTRLTVL.

The chain employs TRBV11-3 and TRBJ2-7; 8 nucleotides align to TRBD2. The germline V gene has CDR1 SGHNT and CDR2 YENEEA. The CDR3 is 13 residues long. V lost 5 bases, J lost 5 bases, and 5 bases stayed unmatched. The CDR3 DNA reads TGTGCCAGCAGCATCGCAGCGGGAGACGAGCAGTACGTC. Protein sequence: CASSIAAGDEQYV.

J is TRBJ2-3 and V is TRBV21-1; the D segment call TRBD1 is taken from the table without a DNA check. TRBV21-1 is labeled a pseudogene. The CDR3 consists of 14 residues. The chain's CDR3 is CASSKEGLTDTQYF. The CDR3 DNA reads as TGTGCCAGCAGCAAAGAGGGGCTCACAGATACGCAGTATTTT.

The CDR3 DNA follows: TGCGCCAGCAGCTTGGCCTTGTCCCCCACAGATACGCAGTATTTT. Protein: CASSLALSPTDTQYF. This rearrangement joins TRBV5-1 to TRBJ2-3; D call uncertain. This CDR3 is built from 15 residues. V shed 0 bases and J shed 2 bases, with 10 bases lying between them. Germline assignment: CDR1 SGHRS and CDR2 YFSETQ.

The rearrangement joins TRBV28 to TRBJ1-1; D perhaps matches TRBD1 (6 bases). Trimming left V 2 bases short and J 7 bases short, with 14 bases between. Germline assignment: CDR1 MDHEN and CDR2 SYDVKM. The CDR3 extends over 14 amino acids. The CDR3 spells CASSLIGQTIEAFF. CDR3 in DNA: TGTGCCAGCAGTTTAATTGGACAGACGATTGAAGCTTTCTTT. Complete variable domain (other parts from reference TRBV28 and TRBJ1-1): DVKVTQSSRYLVKRTGEKVFLECVQDMDHENMFWYRQDPGLGLRLIYFSYDVKMKEKGDIPEGYSVSREKKERFSLILESASTNQTSMYLCASSLIGQTIEAFFGQGTRLTVV.

The rearrangement uses TRBV29-1 and TRBJ2-2; possible D gene TRBD1, 5 bases. CDR3 size: 12 residues. The germline V gene has CDR1 SQVTM and CDR2 ANQGSEA. V lost 7 bases to trimming and J lost 4 bases, with 10 bases between them. The DNA of the CDR3 is TGCAGCGGGGTTGGGGCCACCGGGGAGCTGTTTTTT. As protein: CSGVGATGELFF.

The rearrangement links TRBV10-3 to TRBJ2-1; 15 bases align to TRBD2. J lost 4 bases, V lost 3 bases, and 13 bases had no gene match. Germline V gives CDR1 ENHRY, CDR2 SYGVKD. The CDR3 is 20 residues long. CDR3 protein: CAISDRGTSGRRASYNEQFF. CDR3 bases: TGTGCCATCAGTGACCGAGGGACTAGCGGGAGGAGGGCGTCATACAATGAGCAGTTCTTC.

The chain carries TRBV28 and TRBJ2-5; 14 positions agree with TRBD2. CDR1 and CDR2 from the germline V gene are MDHEN and SYDVKM. V was clipped by 5 bases and J by 4 bases; unmatched bases: 3. CDR3 length: 15 amino acids. CDR3 sequence reads: CASSAGLAGVETQYF. CDR3 in DNA: TGTGCCAGCAGTGCGGGACTAGCGGGAGTAGAGACCCAGTACTTC.

This clone was counted only a few times. This chain uses TRBV5-6 with TRBJ2-1, with TRBD1 matching 9 bases. CDR3 length: 15 amino acids. The trim removed 3 bases at V and 6 bases at J, leaving 7 bases unmatched. Germline CDR1 reads SGHDT; CDR2 reads YYEEEE. The CDR3 DNA is TGTGCCAGCAGCTGGGGACAGGGAACATTCAATGAGCAGTTCTTC. Protein: CASSWGQGTFNEQFF. Filled out from reference TRBV5-6 and TRBJ2-1, the complete variable domain reads DAGVTQSPTHLIKTRGQQVTLRCSPKSGHDTVSWYQQALGQGPQFIFQYYEEEERQRGNFPDRFSGHQFPNYSSELNVNALLLGDSALYLCASSWGQGTFNEQFFGPGTRLTVL.

This clone occurred a few times. The gene calls are TRBV12-3 or TRBV12-4 and TRBJ2-1; 10 positions match TRBD1. The CDR3 has 12 amino acids. Trimming at V came to 4 bases and at J to 12 bases, leaving 3 bases not matched to a gene. The CDR3 nucleotides are TGTGCCAGCAGTTCGGGACAGGGGAGGCAGTTCTTC. Its translation is CASSSGQGRQFF.

V is TRBV19 and J is TRBJ1-3; a possible D gene is TRBD1 (5 bases). The V and J ends lost 5 bases and 3 bases respectively, with 17 bases between them. CDR1 LNHDA and CDR2 SQIVND come from the germline V gene (reference sequence). The CDR3 length is 16 residues. CDR3 region: CASSALTGVVGNTIYF. The DNA of the CDR3 is TGTGCCAGTAGTGCGTTAACAGGAGTCGTTGGAAACACCATATATTTT.

This clone was seen just once. The chain joins TRBV7-3 to TRBJ2-1, with TRBD2 identical over 8 bases. Germline loops: CDR1 SGHTA, CDR2 FQGTGA. This CDR3 has 16 amino acids. J gave up 5 bases and V 6 bases, and 12 bases lay outside the gene matches. DNA of the CDR3: TGTGCCAGCAGTCAAGAGGGGACTAGAGGGGACAATGAGCAGTTCTTC. This encodes CASSQEGTRGDNEQFF.

The chain uses TRBV7-9 and TRBJ2-2; a weak D match, TRBD1 (6 bases). CDR1 and CDR2 from the germline V gene are SEHNR and FQNEAQ (reference sequence). The V and J ends lost 6 bases and 1 base respectively, with 9 bases between them. The CDR3 has 14 residues. The CDR3 bases are TGTGCCAGCAGTCTGGACAGGAACACCGGGGAGCTGTTTTTT. Its translation is CASSLDRNTGELFF.

This chain connects TRBV5-1 to TRBJ2-7, with 9 bases identical to TRBD1. There are 13 residues in the CDR3. Germline V lookup: CDR1 SGHRS, CDR2 YFSETQ. The ends lost 0 bases at V and 5 bases at J; junction bases unmatched: 0. The CDR3 sequence is CASSLGQGDEQYF. CDR3 coding DNA: TGCGCCAGCAGCTTGGGACAGGGGGACGAGCAGTACTTC.

The chain recombines TRBV29-1 with TRBJ2-1; 10 bases align to TRBD2. Trimming at V came to 5 bases and at J to 8 bases, leaving 3 bases not matched to a gene. The CDR3 has 12 amino acids. CDR1 and CDR2 (germline): SQVTM, ANQGSEA. CDR3 nucleotide sequence: TGCAGCGTTCGGACTAGCGGTTATGAGCAGTTCTTC. Protein product: CSVRTSGYEQFF.

The genes are TRBV3-1 (or the pseudogene TRBV3-2) and TRBJ2-7, with 12 bases identical to TRBD2. Germline CDR1 is LGHDT and CDR2 is YNNKEL (reference sequence). The CDR3 contains 14 residues. The V gene end was trimmed by 3 bases and the J gene end by 6 bases; junction bases not matched to a gene: 3. The CDR3 loop reads CASSHLAGGAEQYF. In nucleotides, the CDR3 is TGTGCCAGCAGCCATCTAGCGGGAGGGGCCGAGCAGTACTTC.

The V call is TRBV18, the J call TRBJ2-7; 10 bases map to TRBD1. The germline V gene encodes CDR1 KGHSH and CDR2 LQKENI. J lost 4 bases, V lost 1 base, and 13 bases had no gene match. The CDR3 spans 18 residues. The CDR3 DNA reads as TGTGCCAGCTCACCACGGACCGGGACAGGGGCCCGGAGTTACGAGCAGTACTTC. Translating it yields CASSPRTGTGARSYEQYF.

The rearrangement links TRBV9 to TRBJ1-1; D not resolved. CDR3 length equals 15 residues. Germline CDR1 reads SGDLS; CDR2 reads YYNGEE. With 0 bases removed from V and 3 bases from J, the gap between germline ends came to 12 bases. The CDR3, as DNA: TGTGCCAGCAGCGTAGGGCAAGGAGGAGACACTGAAGCTTTCTTT. This codes for CASSVGQGGDTEAFF.

This clone was picked up a small number of times. The J gene is TRBJ2-5, the V gene TRBV7-3, with D perhaps TRBD2 (6 bases). Germline V gene lookup returns CDR1 SGHTA and CDR2 FQGTGA. The V and J ends lost 5 bases and 2 bases respectively, with 9 bases between them. The CDR3 contains 13 residues. CDR3 coding DNA: TGTGCCAGCAGCAGGACTATACAAGAGACCCAGTACTTC. The encoded protein is CASSRTIQETQYF.

This clone turned up a few times. The chain carries TRBV4-1 and TRBJ1-1, with D possibly being TRBD1 (5 bases). CDR1 and CDR2 from the germline V gene are MGHRA and YSYEKL. The germline V and J ends were trimmed by 4 bases and 8 bases, with 23 bases remaining between them. The CDR3 totals 16 residues. The chain's CDR3 is CASSLGFGGLDLEAFF. The CDR3 DNA is TGCGCCAGCAGCCTTGGTTTCGGGGGTTTGGATCTGGAAGCTTTCTTT.

The CDR3 here is CASSPQRHLAKNIQYF. The CDR3, as DNA: TGTGCCAGCAGTCCGCAGCGTCATCTAGCCAAAAACATTCAGTACTTC. The V gene is TRBV6-7, the J gene TRBJ2-4; D not certain. TRBV6-7 is given ORF status, its function remaining uncertain. CDR3 size: 16 residues. Between the trimmed V and J ends, which lost 5 bases and 0 bases, there was a span of 14 bases.

The chain employs TRBV3-1 (or the pseudogene TRBV3-2) and TRBJ2-1; 9 bases are shared with TRBD2. With V trimmed by 1 base and J by 5 bases, 6 bases remained unmatched. The germline V gene has CDR1 LGHDT and CDR2 YNNKEL (reference sequence). This CDR3 is 16 amino acids long. CDR3 sequence reads: CASSQGRASGDNEQFF. The CDR3 DNA sequence: TGTGCCAGCAGCCAAGGCCGGGCTAGCGGGGACAATGAGCAGTTCTTC.

The chain uses TRBV5-1 and TRBJ1-3; maybe TRBD1 (6 bases). The germline V and J ends were trimmed by 3 bases and 2 bases, with 18 bases remaining between them. Germline V gives CDR1 SGHRS, CDR2 YFSETQ. CDR3 length: 17 amino acids. CDR3 residues: CASSSEPGQRAGNTIYF. The CDR3, as DNA: TGCGCCAGCAGCTCGGAGCCGGGACAAAGGGCTGGAAACACCATATATTTT.

The CDR3 loop is CASSLIVGRTGGYRNTEAFF. As DNA, the CDR3 is TGTGCCAGCAGTTTGATTGTTGGCCGGACAGGGGGGTATCGGAACACTGAAGCTTTCTTT. The V call is TRBV27, the J call TRBJ1-1, with 10 bases that match TRBD1. The V and J ends lost 3 bases and 1 base, in that order; junction bases with no gene match: 17. There are 20 residues in the CDR3. Germline CDR1 and CDR2: MNHEY and SMNVEV (reference sequence).

This clone came up once. The chain employs TRBV5-1 and TRBJ2-1, with TRBD2 matching 13 bases. CDR1 and CDR2 from the germline V gene are SGHRS and YFSETQ. J lost 1 base, V lost 0 bases, and 4 bases had no gene match. There are 18 residues in the CDR3. The CDR3 sequence: CASSLGLAGGGSYNEQFF. The DNA for the CDR3 is TGCGCCAGCAGCTTGGGACTAGCGGGAGGAGGGTCCTACAATGAGCAGTTCTTC.

The gene calls are TRBV9 and TRBJ2-1, with TRBD1 identical over 7 bases. V shed 6 bases, J shed 5 bases, and the junction held 8 bases outside the gene matches. This CDR3 is 14 amino acids long. Germline values: CDR1 SGDLS, CDR2 YYNGEE. The CDR3 sequence is CASTPAGTDNEQFF. For the CDR3, the DNA is TGTGCCAGCACCCCAGCTGGGACAGACAATGAGCAGTTCTTC.

V gene TRBV7-9 combines with J gene TRBJ2-3; TRBD2 might be the D (5 bases). The CDR3 has 16 residues. Germline V gene sequence: CDR1 SEHNR, CDR2 FQNEAQ (reference sequence). Between the trimmed V and J ends, which lost 0 bases and 1 base, there was a span of 11 bases. The CDR3 reads CASSLAGSGGTDTQYF. In DNA form, the CDR3 reads TGTGCCAGCAGCTTAGCGGGGAGCGGAGGCACAGATACGCAGTATTTT.

CDR3 region: CASSVSAGPTDTQYF. CDR3 nucleotides: TGTGCCAGCAGCGTCTCAGCGGGACCGACAGATACGCAGTATTTT. The chain links TRBV9 to TRBJ2-3; the match to TRBD2 covers 7 bases. The trim removed 2 bases at V and 3 bases at J, leaving 6 bases unmatched. Germline CDR1 reads SGDLS; CDR2 reads YYNGEE. This CDR3 is built from 15 residues.

This chain uses TRBV6-5 with TRBJ2-2; D is unclear. V shed 8 bases and J shed 0 bases, with 7 bases lying between them. CDR1 MNHEY and CDR2 SVGAGI come from the germline V gene. CDR3 length: 13 residues. The CDR3 DNA follows: TGTGCCAGCTCCACGGCGAACACCGGGGAGCTGTTTTTT. Residues: CASSTANTGELFF.